This TCR beta chain originates from a study of vaccination and CD4 T cells after COVID-19. General study points: In median terms, SARS-CoV-2-reactive clonotypes went from approximately 21 to 38, a nonsignificant rise.

The Oncomine TCR Beta short-read assay was applied to DNA of cultured CD4+ T cells. In TCRdb, the PCR reads were re-called with MiXCR into one record per CDR3 protein. The sample includes about 14,000 distinct CDR3 sequences, around 50% seen only once; the top ten take over 15%. Treatment given: 10-day PBMC culture with coronavirus spike peptide pools or control peptides (ViraFEST assay). Expansion of antigen-specific T cells with peptide pools by ViraFEST preceded sequencing of TCRs. Germline assignment: CDR1 SGHTA and CDR2 FQGNSA. The CDR3 consists of 16 residues. The sample holds one count of this clonotype. The antigen is not known. At one of its ends the junction is not consistent with the germline gene, which may arise from a read error.

The source material was CD4+ T cells from blood, cultured in vitro. This receptor was obtained from a human donor who had recovered from COVID-19. The chain is built from TRBV7-2 and TRBJ2-2; 16 bases are shared with TRBD2. The CDR3 DNA sequence: TGTGCCAGCCGCTTGGGACTAGCGGGAGGGACCGGGGAGCTGTTTTTT. This sequence encodes CASRLGLAGGTGELFF.